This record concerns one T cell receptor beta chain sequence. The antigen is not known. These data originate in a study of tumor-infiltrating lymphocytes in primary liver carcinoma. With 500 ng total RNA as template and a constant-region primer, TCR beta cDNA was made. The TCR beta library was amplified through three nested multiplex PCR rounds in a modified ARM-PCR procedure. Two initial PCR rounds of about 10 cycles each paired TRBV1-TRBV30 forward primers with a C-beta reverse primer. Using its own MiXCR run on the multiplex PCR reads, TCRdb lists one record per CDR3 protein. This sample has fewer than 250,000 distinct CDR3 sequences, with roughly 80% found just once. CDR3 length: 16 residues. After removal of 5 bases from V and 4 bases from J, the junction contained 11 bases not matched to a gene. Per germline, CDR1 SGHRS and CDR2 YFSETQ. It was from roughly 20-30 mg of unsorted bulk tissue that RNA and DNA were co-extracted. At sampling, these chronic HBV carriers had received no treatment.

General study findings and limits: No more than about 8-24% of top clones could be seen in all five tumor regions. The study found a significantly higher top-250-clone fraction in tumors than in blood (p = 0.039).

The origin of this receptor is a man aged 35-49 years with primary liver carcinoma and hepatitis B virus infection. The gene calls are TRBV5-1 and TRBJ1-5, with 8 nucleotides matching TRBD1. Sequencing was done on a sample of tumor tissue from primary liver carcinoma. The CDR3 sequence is CASSWREQGVNQPQHF. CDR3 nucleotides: TGCGCCAGCAGTTGGCGGGAACAGGGGGTAAATCAGCCCCAGCATTTT.